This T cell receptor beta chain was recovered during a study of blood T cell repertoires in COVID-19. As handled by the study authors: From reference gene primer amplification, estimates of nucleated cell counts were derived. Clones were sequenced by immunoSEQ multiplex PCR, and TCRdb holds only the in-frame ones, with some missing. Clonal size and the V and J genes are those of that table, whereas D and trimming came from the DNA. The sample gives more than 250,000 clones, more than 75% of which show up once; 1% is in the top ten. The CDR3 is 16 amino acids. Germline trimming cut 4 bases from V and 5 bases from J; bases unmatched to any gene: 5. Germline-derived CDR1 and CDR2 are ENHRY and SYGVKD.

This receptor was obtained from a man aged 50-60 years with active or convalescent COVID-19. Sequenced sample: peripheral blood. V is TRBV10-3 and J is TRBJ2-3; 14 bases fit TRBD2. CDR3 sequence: CAISGTSGGLEDTQYF. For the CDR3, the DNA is TGTGCCATCAGTGGGACTAGCGGGGGGCTGGAAGATACGCAGTATTTT.